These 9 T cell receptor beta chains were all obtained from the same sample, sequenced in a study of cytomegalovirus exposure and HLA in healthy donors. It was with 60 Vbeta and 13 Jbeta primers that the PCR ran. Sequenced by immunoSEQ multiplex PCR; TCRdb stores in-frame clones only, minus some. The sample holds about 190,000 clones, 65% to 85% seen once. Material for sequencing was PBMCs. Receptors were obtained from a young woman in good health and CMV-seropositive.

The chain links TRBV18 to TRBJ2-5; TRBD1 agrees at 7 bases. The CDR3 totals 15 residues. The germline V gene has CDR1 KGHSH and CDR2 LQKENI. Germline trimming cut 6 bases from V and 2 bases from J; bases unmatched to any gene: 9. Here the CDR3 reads CASSDDRVPQETQYF. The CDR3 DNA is TGTGCCAGCTCTGACGACAGGGTGCCTCAAGAGACCCAGTACTTC. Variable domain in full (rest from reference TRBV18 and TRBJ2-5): NAGVMQNPRHLVRRRGQEARLRCSPMKGHSHVYWYRQLPEEGLKFMVYLQKENIIDESGMPKERFSAEFPKEGPSILRIQQVVRGDSAAYFCASSDDRVPQETQYFGPGTRLLVL.

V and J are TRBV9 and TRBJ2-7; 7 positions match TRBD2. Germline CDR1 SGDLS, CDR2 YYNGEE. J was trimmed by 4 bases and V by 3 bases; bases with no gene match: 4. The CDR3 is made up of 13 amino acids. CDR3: CASSAGLEYEQYF. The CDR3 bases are TGTGCCAGCAGCGCAGGACTAGAGTACGAGCAGTACTTC.

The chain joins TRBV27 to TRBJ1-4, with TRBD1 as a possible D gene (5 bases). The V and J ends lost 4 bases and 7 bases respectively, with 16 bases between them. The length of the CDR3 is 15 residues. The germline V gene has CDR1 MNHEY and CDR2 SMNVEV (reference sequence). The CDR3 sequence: CASSSWQGIGEKLFF. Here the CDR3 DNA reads TGTGCCAGCAGTTCTTGGCAGGGAATCGGTGAAAAACTGTTTTTT. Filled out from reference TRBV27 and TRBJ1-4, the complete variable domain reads EAQVTQNPRYLITVTGKKLTVTCSQNMNHEYMSWYRQDPGLGLRQIYYSMNVEVTDKGDVPEGYKVSRKEKRNFPLILESPSPNQTSLYFCASSSWQGIGEKLFFGSGTQLSVL.

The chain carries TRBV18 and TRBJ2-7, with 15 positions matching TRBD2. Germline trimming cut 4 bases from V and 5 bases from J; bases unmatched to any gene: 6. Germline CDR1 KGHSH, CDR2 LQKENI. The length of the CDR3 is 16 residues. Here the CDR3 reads CASSLRTSGGGDEQYF. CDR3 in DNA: TGTGCCAGCTCACTCCGGACTAGCGGGGGGGGCGACGAGCAGTACTTC.

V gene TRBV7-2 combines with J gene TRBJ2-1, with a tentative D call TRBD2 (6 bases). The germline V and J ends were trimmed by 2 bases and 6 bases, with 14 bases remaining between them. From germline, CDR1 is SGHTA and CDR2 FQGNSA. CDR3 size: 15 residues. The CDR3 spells CASSLRRGTLNEQFF. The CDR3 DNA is TGTGCCAGCAGCTTACGGCGCGGGACCCTCAATGAGCAGTTCTTC.

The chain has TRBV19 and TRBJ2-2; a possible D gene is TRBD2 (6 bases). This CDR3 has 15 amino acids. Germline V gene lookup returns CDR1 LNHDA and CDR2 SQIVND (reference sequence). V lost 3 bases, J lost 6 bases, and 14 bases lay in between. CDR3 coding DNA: TGTGCCAGTAGTATGGAGGGGAATGGGGCCGGGGAGCTGTTTTTT. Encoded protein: CASSMEGNGAGELFF.

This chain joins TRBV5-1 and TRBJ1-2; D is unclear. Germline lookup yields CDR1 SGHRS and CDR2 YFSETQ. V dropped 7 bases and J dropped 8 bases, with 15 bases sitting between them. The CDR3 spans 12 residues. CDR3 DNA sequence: TGCGCCAGCCATCAAGGAGGGAGCGGCTACACCTTC. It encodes CASHQGGSGYTF.

As DNA, the CDR3 is TGTGCCAGCAGCGTAGCGGGTTTTGATCAGCCCCAGCATTTT. Translated: CASSVAGFDQPQHF. The chain recombines TRBV9 with TRBJ1-5; D is ambiguous. Germline V gives CDR1 SGDLS, CDR2 YYNGEE. The CDR3 totals 14 residues. Trimming removed 0 bases at V and 5 bases at J, with 9 bases between.

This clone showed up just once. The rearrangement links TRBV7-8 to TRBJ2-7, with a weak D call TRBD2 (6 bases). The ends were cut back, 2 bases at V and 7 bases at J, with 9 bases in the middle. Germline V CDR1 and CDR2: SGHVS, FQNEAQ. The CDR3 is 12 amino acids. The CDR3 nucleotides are TGTGCCAGCAGCTTAAGTGCGGGGGAGCAGTACTTC. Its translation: CASSLSAGEQYF.